This is a list of T cell receptor beta chains from one sample in a study of shared clonotypes between healthy human individuals. Using immunoSEQ multiplex PCR, the repertoire was profiled, and TCRdb retains in-frame clones only, with some absent. The sample consists of roughly 500,000 clones, approximately 82% of them appearing once. The specimen sequenced was PBMCs. Source of these receptors: a woman aged 35 to 49 in good health. Some clones in this sample may be carry-over from other donors' samples. Each CDR3 is given with its conserved first and last residue. D genes are given only for firm matches. Not every row has a clone size; where given, it reads once, few, many or a size class.

d_call	v_call	j_call	clone_size	cdr3_aa	cdr3_nt
TRBD2	TRBV5-1	TRBJ2-3	.	CASSFVVSGNTDTQYF	TGCGCCAGCAGCTTCGTTGTTAGCGGGAACACAGATACGCAGTATTTT
.	TRBV28	TRBJ2-2	many	CASSFLRGRNTGELFF	TGTGCCAGCAGTTTTTTACGAGGGCGGAACACCGGGGAGCTGTTTTTT
.	TRBV4-2	TRBJ2-7	.	CASSQVGATYEQYF	TGTGCCAGCAGCCAAGTTGGAGCCACCTACGAGCAGTACTTC
.	TRBV21-1	TRBJ2-2	.	CASSKVRLNANTGELFF	TGTGCCAGCAGCAAAGTAAGGCTAAACGCGAACACCGGGGAGCTGTTTTTT
TRBD1	TRBV5-8	TRBJ2-6	.	CASSSGQLNVLTF	TGTGCCAGCAGCTCGGGACAGCTCAACGTCCTGACTTTC
TRBD2	TRBV28	TRBJ2-7	.	CASSFWTSGRYEQYF	TGTGCCAGCAGTTTCTGGACTAGCGGGAGATACGAGCAGTACTTC
.	TRBV7-2	TRBJ2-6	.	CASSFSAGANVLTF	TGTGCCAGCAGCTTCTCGGCTGGGGCCAACGTCCTGACTTTC
.	TRBV7-9	TRBJ1-3	few	CASMSGTGNTIYF	TGTGCCAGCATGTCAGGGACTGGAAACACCATATATTTT
TRBD1	TRBV15	TRBJ1-2	.	CATSRGSTGVGYTF	TGTGCCACCAGCAGAGGATCGACAGGGGTCGGCTACACCTTC
TRBD2	TRBV9	TRBJ2-1	.	CASSVAVGLAGSSYNEQFF	TGTGCCAGCAGCGTAGCTGTGGGACTAGCGGGAAGCTCCTACAATGAGCAGTTCTTC
.	TRBV4-3	TRBJ2-1	few	CASSQDIENEQFF	TGCGCCAGCAGCCAAGATATCGAAAATGAGCAGTTCTTC
.	TRBV7-9	TRBJ1-2	.	CASSLDTGLWYGYTF	TGTGCCAGCAGCTTAGACACAGGACTGTGGTATGGCTACACCTTC
TRBD2	TRBV11-2	TRBJ2-3	.	CASSRMAARLAGRADTQYF	TGTGCCAGCAGCCGGATGGCAGCCCGACTAGCGGGACGGGCAGATACGCAGTATTTT
.	TRBV28	TRBJ2-7	once	CASSLFYAAGQRYEQYF	TGTGCCAGCAGCCTATTCTACGCGGCAGGACAGCGCTACGAGCAGTACTTC
TRBD2	TRBV10-3	TRBJ2-1	.	CAITETSGSKYNEQFF	TGTGCCATCACTGAAACTAGCGGGAGCAAGTACAATGAGCAGTTCTTC
TRBD2	TRBV28	TRBJ2-1	.	CASSASGRASNEQFF	TGTGCCAGCAGTGCCAGCGGGAGGGCCAGTAATGAGCAGTTCTTC
TRBD2	TRBV15	TRBJ2-4	once	CATGTSGRPGIQYF	TGTGCCACCGGGACTAGCGGGAGGCCCGGCATTCAGTACTTC
TRBD2	TRBV7-9	TRBJ2-1	.	CASSLLAGGHQFF	TGTGCCAGCAGCTTGCTGGCGGGAGGGCATCAGTTCTTC
.	TRBV6-6	TRBJ2-5	few	CASSYSGAIVPETQYF	TGTGCCAGCAGTTACTCAGGAGCTATAGTCCCAGAGACCCAGTACTTC
.	TRBV29-1	TRBJ2-7	.	CSVEDRGRPYEQYF	TGCAGCGTTGAAGATCGCGGCAGGCCCTACGAGCAGTACTTC
TRBD2	TRBV7-8	TRBJ2-1	.	CASSLSGLARSGEQFF	TGTGCCAGCAGCCTATCAGGACTAGCCCGCTCCGGTGAGCAGTTCTTC
.	TRBV18	TRBJ1-1	.	CASSPPHRTEAFF	TGTGCCAGCTCACCACCCCACAGGACTGAAGCTTTCTTT
.	TRBV18	TRBJ1-2	.	CASSPGDGGGYTF	TGTGCCAGCTCACCAGGGGACGGAGGAGGCTACACCTTC
.	TRBV28	TRBJ1-1	.	CASSLSLLRRTEAFF	TGTGCCAGCAGTTTAAGTCTCCTACGACGGACTGAAGCTTTCTTT
.	TRBV6-6	TRBJ2-6	.	CASIPTGANVLTF	TGTGCCAGCATTCCGACTGGGGCCAACGTCCTGACTTTC
TRBD2	TRBV15	TRBJ2-3	.	CATSSLAEGTDTQYF	TGTGCCACCAGCAGCCTAGCGGAGGGCACAGATACGCAGTATTTT
.	TRBV19	TRBJ1-4	.	CASSPRDGTNEKLFF	TGTGCCAGTAGTCCCAGGGATGGAACTAATGAAAAACTGTTTTTT
TRBD2	TRBV19	TRBJ2-3	.	CASSIRWSGRTDTQYF	TGTGCCAGTAGTATTAGGTGGAGCGGGAGAACAGATACGCAGTATTTT
.	TRBV21-1	TRBJ1-5	.	CASSKLPGQNNQPQHF	TGTGCCAGCAGCAAGCTCCCGGGACAGAACAATCAGCCCCAGCATTTT
TRBD2	TRBV5-1	TRBJ2-1	.	CASSLVTSGSEQFF	TGCGCCAGCAGCTTGGTAACTAGCGGCTCGGAGCAGTTCTTC
.	TRBV6-6	TRBJ1-1	.	CASSYLLNTEAFF	TGTGCCAGCAGTTACTTGTTGAACACTGAAGCTTTCTTT
.	TRBV28	TRBJ1-3	once	CASSLTTAGNTIYF	TGTGCCAGCAGTTTGACCACCGCTGGAAACACCATATATTTT
TRBD1	TRBV7-9	TRBJ1-5	once	CASTPGQGDQPQHF	TGTGCCAGCACCCCAGGACAGGGTGACCAGCCCCAGCATTTT
TRBD1	TRBV5-1	TRBJ2-1	.	CASSLGQGYNEQFF	TGCGCCAGCAGCTTAGGACAGGGGTACAATGAGCAGTTCTTC
.	TRBV10-1	TRBJ1-3	.	CASSESQGPPGNTIYF	TGCGCCAGCAGTGAGTCGCAGGGGCCCCCTGGAAACACCATATATTTT